These 23 T cell receptor beta chains came from one sample sequenced in a study of blood T cell repertoires in COVID-19. The assay was immunoSEQ multiplex PCR, and TCRdb's table has in-frame clones only and misses some. The sample contains fewer than 350,000 clones, 87% of which appear only once. The sequenced material came from PBMCs or T cells enriched from blood (not recorded which). These receptors were obtained from a middle-aged woman who had recovered from COVID-19.

The genes are TRBV4-2 and TRBJ2-5; the match to TRBD2 covers 7 bases. V lost 3 bases and J lost 5; bases outside the gene matches: 6. This CDR3 has 14 amino acids. Germline values: CDR1 LGHNA, CDR2 YNFKEQ. The CDR3 DNA follows: TGTGCCAGCAGCCACGCGGGAGCCAGGGAGACCCAGTACTTC. Encoded protein: CASSHAGARETQYF.

The chain is built from TRBV6-5 and TRBJ2-1, with 10 positions matching TRBD2. V shed 5 bases and J 7 bases; nucleotides not matched to a gene: 5. Germline CDR1 MNHEY, CDR2 SVGAGI. The CDR3 is 14 residues long. DNA for the CDR3: TGTGCCAGCAGTACCCCGGGACTAGCGAATGAGCAGTTCTTC. This encodes CASSTPGLANEQFF.

The chain combines TRBV4-1 with TRBJ2-5; the D gene is possibly TRBD2 (6 bases). Trimming took 3 bases from V and 3 from J, leaving 8 bases between them. Germline CDR1 is MGHRA and CDR2 is YSYEKL. The CDR3 has 13 amino acids. In DNA, the CDR3 is TGCGCCAGCAGCCAGCCGGGGGAAGAGACCCAGTACTTC. The encoded protein is CASSQPGEETQYF.

The chain has TRBV28 and TRBJ1-6, with 7 bases aligning to TRBD1. Germline lookup yields CDR1 MDHEN and CDR2 SYDVKM. The CDR3 extends over 16 amino acids. With V trimmed by 5 bases and J by 9 bases, 13 bases remained unmatched. CDR3 amino acids: CASSPQDRRLGSPLHF. CDR3 coding DNA: TGTGCCAGCAGTCCCCAGGACAGGAGGCTTGGTTCACCCCTCCACTTT.

The V gene is TRBV6-5, the J gene TRBJ2-5, with 10 bases fitting TRBD2. V shed 0 bases and J 7 bases; nucleotides not matched to a gene: 8. CDR1 MNHEY and CDR2 SVGAGI come from the germline V gene. CDR3 length equals 16 residues. For the CDR3, the DNA is TGTGCCAGCAGTTACTCCAAACTAGCGGGATCCAGGACCCAGTACTTC. It is translated as CASSYSKLAGSRTQYF.

This clone has a single count. The chain joins TRBV9 to TRBJ2-3; TRBD2 aligns across 9 bases. V was clipped by 0 bases and J by 2 bases; unmatched bases: 1. Germline CDR1 reads SGDLS; CDR2 reads YYNGEE. The CDR3 runs 15 residues. The CDR3 sequence is CASSVASGNTDTQYF. CDR3 DNA sequence: TGTGCCAGCAGCGTAGCTAGCGGGAACACAGATACGCAGTATTTT. The entire variable domain, with the rest obtained from reference TRBV9 and TRBJ2-3, is as follows: DSGVTQTPKHLITATGQRVTLRCSPRSGDLSVYWYQQSLDQGLQFLIQYYNGEERAKGNILERFSAQQFPDLHSELNLSSLELGDSALYFCASSVASGNTDTQYFGPGTRLTVL.

This chain links TRBV28 with TRBJ2-5; 10 bases fit TRBD2. The J segment lost 4 bases and the V segment lost 2 bases, leaving 13 bases of the junction unmatched. The germline V gene has CDR1 MDHEN and CDR2 SYDVKM. The CDR3 sequence is 18 residues long. The CDR3 is CASSLKILSGRAAETQYF. The CDR3 DNA sequence: TGTGCCAGCAGTTTAAAGATTTTGAGCGGGAGGGCCGCAGAGACCCAGTACTTC.

J is TRBJ2-7 and V is TRBV28; D might be TRBD1 (6 bases). Trimming took 3 bases from V and 3 from J, leaving 15 bases between them. Germline-derived CDR1 and CDR2 are MDHEN and SYDVKM. This CDR3 has 15 residues. As DNA, the CDR3 is TGTGCCAGCAGTTTTTCTTCAGGGGTCCGCTACGAGCAGTACTTC. Translated, it gives CASSFSSGVRYEQYF.

The V call is TRBV28, the J call TRBJ1-2, with 7 bases identical to TRBD1. Losses at the gene ends were 6 bases for V and 4 bases for J; bases not matched to a gene: 14. CDR1 and CDR2 from the germline V gene are MDHEN and SYDVKM. CDR3 length equals 16 residues. The DNA for the CDR3 is TGTGCCAGCAGCAAGGCTCCGGGACAGACATTCTATGGCTACACCTTC. It codes for CASSKAPGQTFYGYTF.

This clone was observed at least ten times. CDR3 in amino acids: CASSQDLVGLGDTGELFF. CDR3 bases: TGCGCCAGCAGCCAAGATCTGGTGGGCCTAGGGGACACCGGGGAGCTGTTTTTT. J is TRBJ2-2 and V is TRBV4-3, with D possibly TRBD1 on 5 matching bases. V gave up 0 bases and J gave up 3 bases, with 17 bases separating them. In germline, CDR1 is LGHNA, CDR2 YSLEER. The CDR3 length is 18 residues.

The genes are TRBV5-1 and TRBJ1-1, with a weak D call TRBD1 (6 bases). The V gene lost 4 bases and the J gene lost 4 bases, with 17 bases spanning the gap. Per germline, CDR1 SGHRS and CDR2 YFSETQ. This CDR3 contains 15 residues. Here the CDR3 DNA reads TGCGCCAGCAGCCCAAACTCAGGGGTGGGCACTGAAGCTTTCTTT. Translating it yields CASSPNSGVGTEAFF.

For the CDR3, the DNA is TGTGCCAGCTCACCACCGGGACTAGCGTACGAGCAGTACTTC. This encodes CASSPPGLAYEQYF. The chain recombines TRBV18 with TRBJ2-7, with TRBD2 matching 10 bases. The germline V gene has CDR1 KGHSH and CDR2 LQKENI. V shed 0 bases and J 4 bases; nucleotides not matched to a gene: 0. CDR3 length: 14 amino acids.

V gene TRBV5-4 combines with J gene TRBJ2-2, with 7 bases that match TRBD1. CDR3 size: 14 residues. V shed 3 bases, J shed 7 bases, and the junction held 6 bases outside the gene matches. Germline assignment: CDR1 SGHNT and CDR2 YYREEE (reference sequence). CDR3 DNA: TGTGCCAGCAGCTCCTACAGGGGATTCGGGGAGCTGTTTTTT. This encodes CASSSYRGFGELFF.

The rearrangement links TRBV7-9 to TRBJ2-7; D may be TRBD1 (5 bases). The CDR3 has 14 residues. The germline V gene encodes CDR1 SEHNR and CDR2 FQNEAQ (reference sequence). With 5 bases removed from V and 6 bases from J, the gap between germline ends came to 17 bases. The DNA for the CDR3 is TGTGCCAGCAGCCAGGGAAGAAAGGTGTTCGAGCAGTACTTC. Encoded protein: CASSQGRKVFEQYF.

The V call is TRBV5-1, the J call TRBJ2-3; 7 nucleotides align to TRBD2. Germline V gives CDR1 SGHRS, CDR2 YFSETQ. J lost 0 bases, V lost 6 bases, and 7 bases had no gene match. The CDR3 consists of 15 residues. CDR3 nucleotide sequence: TGCGCCAGCACCCGCTTAGCGGGTAGCACAGATACGCAGTATTTT. It translates to CASTRLAGSTDTQYF.

This rearrangement joins TRBV29-1 to TRBJ2-1, with 7 bases identical to TRBD2. This CDR3 contains 16 residues. Germline V gene lookup returns CDR1 SQVTM and CDR2 ANQGSEA. Unmatched junction bases numbered 16, after V lost 8 bases and J lost 3 bases. The CDR3 protein is CSSRLRRAGDYNEQFF. The CDR3 coding sequence is TGCAGCTCTCGACTTCGCCGGGCGGGAGACTACAATGAGCAGTTCTTC.

The chain is built from TRBV7-2 and TRBJ1-6; 10 bases map to TRBD1. Looked up from germline, CDR1 is SGHTA and CDR2 is FQGNSA. Losses at the gene ends were 2 bases for V and 7 bases for J; bases not matched to a gene: 2. The CDR3 has 15 residues. CDR3 residues: CASSLPGQGNSPLHF. CDR3 nucleotide sequence: TGTGCCAGCAGCTTACCGGGACAGGGGAATTCACCCCTCCACTTT. Drawing the rest from reference TRBV7-2 and TRBJ1-6, the complete variable domain is GAGVSQSPSNKVTEKGKDVELRCDPISGHTALYWYRQSLGQGLEFLIYFQGNSAPDKSGLPSDRFSAERTGGSVSTLTIQRTQQEDSAVYLCASSLPGQGNSPLHFGNGTRLTVT.

The chain couples TRBV29-1 to TRBJ1-1; D possibly corresponds to TRBD1 (5 bases). V was pared by 3 bases and J by 2 bases, with 7 bases between. The CDR3 consists of 12 residues. The germline CDR1 and CDR2 sequences are SQVTM and ANQGSEA. The CDR3 sequence is CSVDRENTEAFF. CDR3 DNA: TGCAGCGTTGACAGGGAAAACACTGAAGCTTTCTTT.

The J gene is TRBJ2-2, the V gene TRBV7-2; no clear D. The germline V gene encodes CDR1 SGHTA and CDR2 FQGNSA. V dropped 4 bases and J dropped 4 bases, with 10 bases sitting between them. The CDR3 is 14 amino acids. The CDR3: CASSYDSTTGELFF. CDR3 nucleotide sequence: TGTGCCAGCAGCTATGACTCCACCACCGGGGAGCTGTTTTTT.

The CDR3 loop is CASSLAVLRYYGYTF. The CDR3 nucleotides read TGTGCCAGCAGCTTGGCCGTCTTACGGTACTATGGCTACACCTTC. The rearrangement joins TRBV5-6 to TRBJ1-2; D uncertain. The ends were cut back, 0 bases at V and 3 bases at J, with 12 bases in the middle. The germline gives CDR1 SGHDT, CDR2 YYEEEE. The CDR3 is 15 residues long.

V usage is TRBV7-9 and J usage is TRBJ2-1, with TRBD2 as a possible D gene (5 bases). Germline values: CDR1 SEHNR, CDR2 FQNEAQ (reference sequence). V gave up 3 bases and J gave up 10 bases, with 10 bases separating them. The CDR3 loop spans 12 amino acids. The CDR3 nucleotides read TGTGCCAGCAGCTTCGGGGTGGGGGAGCAGTTCTTC. Translating gives CASSFGVGEQFF.

V is TRBV7-2 and J is TRBJ2-7; 10 bases map to TRBD2. The length of the CDR3 is 16 residues. V lost 3 bases to trimming and J lost 1 base; unmatched junction nucleotides: 6. Germline assignment: CDR1 SGHTA and CDR2 FQGNSA. CDR3 nucleotides: TGTGCCAGCAGCTTTGGGACTAGCGTGCTTTCCTACGAGCAGTACTTC. Protein product: CASSFGTSVLSYEQYF.

The genes are TRBV6-2 or TRBV6-3 and TRBJ1-1; 7 bases align to TRBD1. Germline V gene sequence: CDR1 MNHEY, CDR2 SVGEGT. This CDR3 has 15 amino acids. The V gene end was trimmed by 2 bases and the J gene end by 1 base; junction bases not matched to a gene: 4. The CDR3 nucleotides are TGTGCCAGCAGTTACGACAGGGTGCCGAACACTGAAGCTTTCTTT. Encoded protein: CASSYDRVPNTEAFF.